This T cell receptor beta chain was sequenced in a study of T-cell reconstitution after alpha-beta-depleted transplantation in children. There are many counts of this clonotype. Antigen: not known. This sample's TCRbeta library carried unique molecular identifier barcodes. TCRdb recomputed calls from the PCR reads with MiXCR, one row per CDR3 protein. The sample lists about 4,000 distinct CDR3 sequences, around 10% occurring once. Study observations and caveats: By one year post-transplant, T-cell counts and diversity largely arose from T cells that were newly produced.

This CDR3 has 15 amino acids. J was trimmed by 4 bases and V by 6 bases; bases with no gene match: 7. CDR1 and CDR2 from the germline V gene are MDHEN and SYDVKM. Sequencing was performed on PBMCs, mostly from graft donor cells, taken 180 days after TCRalphabeta/CD19-depleted stem cell transplant. The chain uses TRBV28 and TRBJ2-3; 10 positions agree with TRBD2. The source of this sequence is a male patient aged 2 to 9 who had a stem cell transplant for acute lymphoblastic leukemia, so the T cells may come from the graft donor. As DNA, the CDR3 is TGTGCCAGCAGCCCGGGGCTAGCGGGAGCAGATACGCAGTATTTT. It codes for CASSPGLAGADTQYF.